Listed here is a single T cell receptor (beta chain). Its antigen is not identified. This entry belongs to a study of cytomegalovirus exposure and HLA in healthy donors. Study findings and constraints: Beyond CMV serostatus, there was no information to go on about immune exposure.

With 60 Vbeta and 13 Jbeta primers, the PCR was carried out. Sequencing was performed with immunoSEQ multiplex PCR; in TCRdb, only in-frame clones are kept and a portion is missing. The sample holds 190,000 or so clones; around 81% are singletons and the top ten take about 10%. The sequenced sample consisted of PBMCs. This sequence originates from a woman aged 45-59 years in good health and CMV-seropositive.

CDR3 sequence reads: CASSGQTDSNQPQHF. In DNA form, the CDR3 reads TGTGCCAGCTCGGGGCAGACAGATAGCAATCAGCCCCAGCATTTT. This chain joins TRBV18 and TRBJ1-5; weak D call: TRBD1 (5 bases). Germline-derived CDR1 and CDR2 are KGHSH and LQKENI. The CDR3 loop spans 15 amino acids. V was shortened by 6 bases and J by 0 bases, with 12 bases between the two germline ends. The variable domain in full, with the rest retrieved from reference TRBV18 and TRBJ1-5, is NAGVMQNPRHLVRRRGQEARLRCSPMKGHSHVYWYRQLPEEGLKFMVYLQKENIIDESGMPKERFSAEFPKEGPSILRIQQVVRGDSAAYFCASSGQTDSNQPQHFGDGTRLSIL.